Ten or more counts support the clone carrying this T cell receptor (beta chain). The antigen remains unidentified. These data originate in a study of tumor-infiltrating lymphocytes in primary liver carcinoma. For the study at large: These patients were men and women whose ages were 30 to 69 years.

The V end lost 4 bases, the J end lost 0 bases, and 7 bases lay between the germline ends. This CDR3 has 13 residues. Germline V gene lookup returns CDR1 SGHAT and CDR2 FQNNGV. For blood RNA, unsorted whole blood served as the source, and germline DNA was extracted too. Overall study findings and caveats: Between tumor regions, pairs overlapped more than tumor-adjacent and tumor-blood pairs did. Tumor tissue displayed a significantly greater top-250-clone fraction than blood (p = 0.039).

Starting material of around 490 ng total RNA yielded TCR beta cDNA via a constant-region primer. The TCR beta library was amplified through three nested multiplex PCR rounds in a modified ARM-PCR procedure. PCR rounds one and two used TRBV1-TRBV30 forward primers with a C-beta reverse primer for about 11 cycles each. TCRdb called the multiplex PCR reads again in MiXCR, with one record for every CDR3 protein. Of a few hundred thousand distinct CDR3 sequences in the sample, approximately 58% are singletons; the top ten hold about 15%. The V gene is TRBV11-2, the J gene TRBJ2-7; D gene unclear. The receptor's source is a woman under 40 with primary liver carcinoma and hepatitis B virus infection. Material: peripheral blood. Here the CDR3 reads CASSYDSSYEQYF. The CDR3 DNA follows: TGTGCCAGCAGCTACGATAGCTCCTACGAGCAGTACTTC.